The T cell receptor (beta chain) under discussion was sequenced for a study of blood T cell repertoires in COVID-19. Authors' methods: Reference gene primer amplification gave estimated nucleated cell counts. Sequencing was performed with immunoSEQ multiplex PCR; in TCRdb, only in-frame clones are kept and a portion is missing. V, J and clone size reflect that table, while D and trimming were determined from the DNA. Of 90,000 or so clones listed, around 91% are singletons. Deletions cut 4 bases from V and 4 bases from J, with 18 bases between. Germline V CDR1 and CDR2: LGHDT, YNNKEL (reference sequence). The length of the CDR3 is 16 residues.

The sequencing sample was made of peripheral blood. The genes are TRBV3-1 (or the pseudogene TRBV3-2) and TRBJ2-3, with D possibly being TRBD2 (5 bases). This TCR derives from a man aged 18 to 30 with COVID-19, enrolled during active disease. Written as DNA, the CDR3 is TGTGCCAGCAGCCGTAGTAGCGCCCCCATGGCAGATACGCAGTATTTT. This sequence encodes CASSRSSAPMADTQYF.